This T cell receptor (beta chain) was sequenced in a study of T cells in Graves' hyperthyroidism and ophthalmopathy (dated by TCRdb to between 2018 and 2021). A note on the overall study: Peripheral blood samples were taken at initial diagnosis, before any treatment was given. For training and testing, the 100 or so patients in the discovery cohort were randomly divided in a 7:3 ratio. According to the paper, TCR Vbeta CDR3 sequencing was carried out on 135 peripheral blood samples, which came from over 40 ophthalmopathy, around 75 hyperthyroidism and roughly 17 progressor patients. Once sampling was done, hyperthyroidism patients were given methimazole at a starting dose of 30 mg daily, whereas ophthalmopathy patients were given high-dose intravenous methylprednisolone. To identify distinguishing TCR V-J signatures, a discovery cohort of roughly 100 patients was used, comprising some 45 with Graves' ophthalmopathy and some 60 with stable Graves' hyperthyroidism. In roughly six Graves' hyperthyroidism patients, the study also compared T-cell repertoires from thyroid tissue with T-cell repertoires from blood. Whether ophthalmopathy could be predicted prospectively was tested in an independent validation cohort made up of 18 to 20 hyperthyroidism patients plus 17 patients who later progressed to ophthalmopathy. Results the study describes overall, beyond this receptor: Sample size was not statistically predetermined, and blinding of investigators to group allocation was not performed. Ophthalmopathy was separated from stable hyperthyroidism by a 13 V-J signature model, with just over 85% sensitivity and 81% to 82% specificity obtained in cross-validation and 80%/75% obtained in testing. In validation, progression to ophthalmopathy was predicted by the model with 70.59% sensitivity and 72.22% specificity, a median of 6.5 months before onset. Most expanded thyroid clonotypes (frequency above 0.001) were also detected in blood, a finding suggesting that blood repertoires may reflect thyroid immune responses.

The TCR beta CDR3 regions were amplified from RNA transcripts. A first-round RT-PCR of the TCR CDR3 used the HTBI primer set with the Qiagen OneStep RT-PCR kit. Libraries were constructed in a second round of multiplex PCR, after which size selection and purification were performed. The libraries were sequenced on an Illumina HiSeq2000 using paired-end 100 bp reads. Processing in the source paper ran as follows. SOAPnuke was used to process the raw data, removing reads that contained adapters or uncalled bases, had a mean Phred below 15, or lacked an exact match to the constant primer or identifier. High-quality paired reads were merged with COPE v1.2.5, and unique nucleotide sequences were defined as clonotypes. MiTCR v1.1 was used to align the clonotypes against IMGT TRBV, TRBD and TRBJ reference segments. The analysis included only V-J combinations with a frequency above 0.0001, which together covered around 99% of the repertoires. A TCS score was defined as the ratio between F50 (clonal expansion) and ExV (chaos), using BLOSUM62-based TCRdist between CDR3 peptides within each V-J. Welch's t-statistics and random forest reduced roughly 540 V-J features to 10 to 15, which were used in a naive Bayes classifier (R e1071). Clones were called with MiXCR by TCRdb after fastp trimmed the public reads at Q25, and only in-frame beta chains were retained. Identical CDR3 proteins give one entry, which carries the most common genes and DNA. The V and J calls and clone size come from TCRdb's table, not from the authors' own analysis. Here the sample has about 300,000 distinct CDR3 sequences; less than 30% occur a single time. Together, the top ten hold around 28% of the sample.

As encoded in the germline V gene, CDR1 is MNHEY while CDR2 is SVGAGI. Measured from the cysteine to the phenylalanine, the CDR3 is 16 residues long. CDR3 DNA is the only sequence kept; it has 48 bases, read in frame from the first base. After removal of 0 bases from V and 2 bases from J, the junction retains 1 base not matched to a gene. Hyperthyroidism patients were aged 18 to 65 years and newly diagnosed, with disease duration of less than 2 months. Any patient with an uncontrolled infection, another autoimmune disease, pregnancy or lactation was excluded. Diagnoses relied on clinical symptoms, serum thyroxine and TRAb, thyroid ultrasound and orbital computed tomography. Blood from progressor patients was drawn when they were first diagnosed with hyperthyroidism, before any ophthalmopathy symptoms appeared. PBMCs were separated from roughly 10 ml of fresh peripheral blood using Ficoll-Paque density gradient centrifugation. Progressor patients were first diagnosed with Graves' hyperthyroidism and then developed ophthalmopathy during follow-up. Total RNA was extracted using Trizol reagent, and RNA quality was assessed on an Agilent 2100 Bioanalyzer.

This clonotype showed up many times. Its antigen is still unknown. No much larger clone exists at a distance of one base, and base qualities are not known. The sequence links TRBV6-5 to TRBJ2-5, and 12 bases in between align with TRBD2. The TCR originated in a man in his forties or fifties with Graves' hyperthyroidism that later progressed to Graves' ophthalmopathy. Sequenced sample: blood. The CDR3: CASSYSGTSGQETQYF. The DNA sequence is TGTGCCAGCAGTTACTCCGGGACTAGCGGGCAAGAGACCCAGTACTTC.